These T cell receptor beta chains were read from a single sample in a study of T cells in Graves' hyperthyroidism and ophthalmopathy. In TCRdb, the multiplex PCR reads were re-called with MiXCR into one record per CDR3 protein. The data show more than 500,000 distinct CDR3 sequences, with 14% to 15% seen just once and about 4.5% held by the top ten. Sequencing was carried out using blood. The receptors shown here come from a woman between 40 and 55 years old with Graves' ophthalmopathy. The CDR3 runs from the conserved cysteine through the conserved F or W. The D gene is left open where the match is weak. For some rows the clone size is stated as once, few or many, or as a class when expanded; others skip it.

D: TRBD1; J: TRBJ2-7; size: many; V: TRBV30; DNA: TGTGCCTGGGGGACAGAATTCTACGAGCAGTACTTC; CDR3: CAWGTEFYEQYF
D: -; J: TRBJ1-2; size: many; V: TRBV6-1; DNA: TGTGCCAGCAGTGCCCCTGGACTTGGCTACACCTTC; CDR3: CASSAPGLGYTF
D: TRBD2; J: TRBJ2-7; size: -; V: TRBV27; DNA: TGTGCCAGCAGTTTATCGAAGGGAGGGGTAGACTACGAGCAGTACTTC; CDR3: CASSLSKGGVDYEQYF
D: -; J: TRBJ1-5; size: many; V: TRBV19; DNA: TGTGCCAGTATCTCGGATGGTAGGGACCAGCCCCAGCATTTT; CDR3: CASISDGRDQPQHF
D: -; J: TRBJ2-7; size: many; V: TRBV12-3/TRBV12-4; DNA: TGTGCCAGCAGTCACAGGGTACCCCCTCGGGAGCAGTACTTC; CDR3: CASSHRVPPREQYF
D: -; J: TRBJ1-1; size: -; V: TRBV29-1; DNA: TGCAGCGTTGCAGGGAGAGCTGAAGCTTTCTTT; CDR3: CSVAGRAEAFF
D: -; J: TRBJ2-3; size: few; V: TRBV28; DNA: TGTGCCAGCAGCATCAGGGCGATGAGCACAGATACGCAGTATTTT; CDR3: CASSIRAMSTDTQYF
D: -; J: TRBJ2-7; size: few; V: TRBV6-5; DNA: TGTGCCAGCAGTTCCCCATCGACAGATTTCTACGAGCAGTACTTC; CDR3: CASSSPSTDFYEQYF
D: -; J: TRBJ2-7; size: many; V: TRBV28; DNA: TGTGCCAGCAGTTTATGTCAGGCGAGGAACGAGCAGTACTTC; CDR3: CASSLCQARNEQYF
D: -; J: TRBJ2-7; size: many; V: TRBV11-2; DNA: TGTGCCAGCAGCTTAGGGGTGGGGCGGAACGAGCAGTACTTC; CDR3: CASSLGVGRNEQYF
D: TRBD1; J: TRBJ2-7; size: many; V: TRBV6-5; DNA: TGTGCCAGCAGTTACCGTGGGACAGGAACCTACGAGCAGTACTTC; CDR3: CASSYRGTGTYEQYF
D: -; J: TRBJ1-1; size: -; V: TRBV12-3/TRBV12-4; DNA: TGTGCCAGCACCTTGGGGGGCGAGGCATCACGAGCTTTCTTT; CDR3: CASTLGGEASRAFF
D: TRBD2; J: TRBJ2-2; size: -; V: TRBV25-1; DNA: TGTGCCAGCAGTGTAGCGGGAGGGCCTACCGGGGAGCTGTTTTTT; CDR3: CASSVAGGPTGELFF
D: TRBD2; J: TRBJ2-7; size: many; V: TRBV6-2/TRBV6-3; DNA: TGTGCCAGCACGCGCGGGACTAGCGGGACCTACGAGCAGTACTTC; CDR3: CASTRGTSGTYEQYF
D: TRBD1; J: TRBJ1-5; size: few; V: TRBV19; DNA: TGTGCCAGTAGTATACGCCGGGACAGCCATAGCAATCAGCCCCAGCATTTT; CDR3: CASSIRRDSHSNQPQHF
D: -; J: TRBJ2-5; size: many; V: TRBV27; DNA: TGTGCCAGCAGTTTATCGGGGGGCGTAGAGACCCAGTACTTC; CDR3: CASSLSGGVETQYF
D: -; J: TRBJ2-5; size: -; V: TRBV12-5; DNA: TGTGCTAGTGGTCTGTGGGGAAAGGAGACCCAGTACTTC; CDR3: CASGLWGKETQYF
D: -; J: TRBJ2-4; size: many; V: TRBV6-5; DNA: TGTGCCAGCAGTTACGGGGACGAGCTTAGAAACATTCAGTACTTC; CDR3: CASSYGDELRNIQYF
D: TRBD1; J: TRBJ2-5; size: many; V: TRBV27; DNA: TGTGCCAGCAGTTTATTCTGGACAGGGCACGAGGGGACCCAGTACTTC; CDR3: CASSLFWTGHEGTQYF
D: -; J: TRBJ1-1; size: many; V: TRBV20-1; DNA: TGCAGTGCTAGAGGACGGATGGGGAACACTGAAGCTTTCTTT; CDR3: CSARGRMGNTEAFF
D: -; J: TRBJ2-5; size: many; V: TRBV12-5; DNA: TGTGCTAGTGGTTTGGAAGGGGAAGAAGAGACCCAGTACTTC; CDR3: CASGLEGEEETQYF
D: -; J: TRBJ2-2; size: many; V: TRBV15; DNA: TGTGCCACCAGCAGAGGCAGCTCGGCGAACACCGGGGAGCTGTTTTTT; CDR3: CATSRGSSANTGELFF
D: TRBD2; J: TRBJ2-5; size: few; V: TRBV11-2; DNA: TGTGCCAGCAGCTTGATGATCTGGCGGGGGGGCGAGACCCAGTACTTC; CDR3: CASSLMIWRGGETQYF
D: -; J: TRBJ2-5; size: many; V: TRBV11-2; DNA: TGTGCCAGCAGCCTCGGGACGGACGAGACCCAGTACTTC; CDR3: CASSLGTDETQYF
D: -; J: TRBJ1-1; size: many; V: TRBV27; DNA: TGTGCCAGCAGCCGTACAGGAACCGAAGCTTTCTTT; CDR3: CASSRTGTEAFF
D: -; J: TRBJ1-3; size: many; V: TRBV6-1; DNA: TGTGCCTGCAAGCGGTATAGAGGGAGCTCTGGAAACACCATATATTTT; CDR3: CACKRYRGSSGNTIYF
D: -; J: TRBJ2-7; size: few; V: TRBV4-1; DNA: TGCGCCAGCAGCCTCAGATTGACAGTGGTCTACGAGCAGTACTTC; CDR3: CASSLRLTVVYEQYF
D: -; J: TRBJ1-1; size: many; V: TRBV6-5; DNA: TGTGCCAGCAGTTACCGCCAGCGGGGGGAGGAAGCTTTCTTT; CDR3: CASSYRQRGEEAFF
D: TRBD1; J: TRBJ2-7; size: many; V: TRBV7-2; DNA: TGTGCCAGCAGCCCCTATGGACAGGGGCCGTACTTC; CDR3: CASSPYGQGPYF
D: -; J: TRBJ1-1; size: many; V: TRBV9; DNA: TGTGCCAGCAGTCAAAGGGGGGACACCGTGAACACTGAAGCTTTCTTT; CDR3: CASSQRGDTVNTEAFF
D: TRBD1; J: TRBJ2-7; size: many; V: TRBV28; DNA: TGTGCCAGCAGACAACAGGGGGCGTACGAGCAGTACTTC; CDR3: CASRQQGAYEQYF
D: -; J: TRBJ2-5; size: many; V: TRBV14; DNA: TGTGCCAGCAGTCAAAACCAAGAGACCCAGTACTTC; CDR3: CASSQNQETQYF
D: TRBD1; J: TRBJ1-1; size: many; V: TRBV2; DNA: TGTGCCAGCAGTGAAATGACAGGGGTGAACACTGAAGCTTTCTTT; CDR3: CASSEMTGVNTEAFF
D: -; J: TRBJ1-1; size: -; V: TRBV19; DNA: TGTGCCAGTAGTGCTACGGAGACCGCTGAAGCTTTCTTT; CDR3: CASSATETAEAFF
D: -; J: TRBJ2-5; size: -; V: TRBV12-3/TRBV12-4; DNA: TGTGCCAGCACCCAGGACTCCGGGGGCCAAGAGACCCAGTACTTC; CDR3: CASTQDSGGQETQYF
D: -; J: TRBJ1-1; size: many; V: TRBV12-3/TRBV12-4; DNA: TGTGCCAGCAGATTGACAGTCGAGAACACTGAAGCTTTCTTT; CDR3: CASRLTVENTEAFF
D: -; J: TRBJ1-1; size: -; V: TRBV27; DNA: TGTGCCAGCAGTTTATCCCCCCATATGGGGGGAAGGATGGAAGCTTTCTTT; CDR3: CASSLSPHMGGRMEAFF
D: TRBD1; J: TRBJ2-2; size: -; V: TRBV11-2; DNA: TGTGCCAGCAGTCACCCCGGGACAGGGTTGTTCGGGGAGCTGTTTTTT; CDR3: CASSHPGTGLFGELFF
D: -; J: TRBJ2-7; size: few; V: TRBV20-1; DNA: TGCAGTTGCCCGGAGGAGGGGACCTACGAGCAGTACTTC; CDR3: CSCPEEGTYEQYF
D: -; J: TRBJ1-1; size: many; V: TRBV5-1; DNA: TGCGCCAGCAGCTTGGCCTCCGCGTTGAACACTGAAGCTTTCTTT; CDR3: CASSLASALNTEAFF
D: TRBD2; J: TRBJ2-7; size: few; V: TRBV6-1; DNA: TGTGCCAGCAGAGGACTGAGCGGGAGTTCCTACGAGCAGTACTTC; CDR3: CASRGLSGSSYEQYF
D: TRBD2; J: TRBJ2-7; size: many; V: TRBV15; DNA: TGTGCCACCAGCAGAGACCAGCCGGGACTAGCGGGAGGCGAGCAGTACTTC; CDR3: CATSRDQPGLAGGEQYF
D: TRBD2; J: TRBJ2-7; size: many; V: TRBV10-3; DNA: TGTGCCATCAGTGAGCTAGCGGGAGACTACGAGCAGTACTTC; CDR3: CAISELAGDYEQYF
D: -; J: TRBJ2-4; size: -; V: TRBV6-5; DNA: TGTGCCAGCAGTTACTCTGTAGGCGGCTTAGCCAAAAACATTCAGTACTTC; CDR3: CASSYSVGGLAKNIQYF
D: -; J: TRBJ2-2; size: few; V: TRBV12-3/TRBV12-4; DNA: TGTGCCAGTTATCTCACCGGGGAGCTGTTTTTT; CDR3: CASYLTGELFF
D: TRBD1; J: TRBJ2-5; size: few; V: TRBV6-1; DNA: TGTGCCAGCAGGCTACCGGGACAGGGTACCGAGACCCAGTACTTC; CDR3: CASRLPGQGTETQYF